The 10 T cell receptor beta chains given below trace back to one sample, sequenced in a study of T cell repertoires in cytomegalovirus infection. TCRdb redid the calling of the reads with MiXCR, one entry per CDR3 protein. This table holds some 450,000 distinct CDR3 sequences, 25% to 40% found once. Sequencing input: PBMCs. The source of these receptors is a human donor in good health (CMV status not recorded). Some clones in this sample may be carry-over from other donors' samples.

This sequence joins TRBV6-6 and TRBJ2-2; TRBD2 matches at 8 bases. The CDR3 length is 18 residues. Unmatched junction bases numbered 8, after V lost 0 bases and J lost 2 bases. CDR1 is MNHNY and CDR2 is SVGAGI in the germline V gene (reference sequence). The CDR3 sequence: CASSYSLRRGANTGELFF. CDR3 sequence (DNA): TGTGCCAGCAGTTACTCCCTCCGGCGGGGGGCCAACACCGGGGAGCTGTTTTTT.

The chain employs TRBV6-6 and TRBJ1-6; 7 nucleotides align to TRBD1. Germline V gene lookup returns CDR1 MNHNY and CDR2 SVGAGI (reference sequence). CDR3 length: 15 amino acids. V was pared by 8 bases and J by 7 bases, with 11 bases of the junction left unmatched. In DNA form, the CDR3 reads TGTGCCAGCTCGGAGGCGGGACAGAAAAATTCACCCCTCCACTTT. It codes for CASSEAGQKNSPLHF.

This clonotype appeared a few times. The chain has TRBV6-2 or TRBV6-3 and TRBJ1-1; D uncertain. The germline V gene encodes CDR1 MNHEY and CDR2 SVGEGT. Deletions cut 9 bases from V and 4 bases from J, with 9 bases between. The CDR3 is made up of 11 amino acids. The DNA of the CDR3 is TGTGCCAGTGGTCGAGGCACTGAAGCTTTCTTT. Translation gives CASGRGTEAFF.

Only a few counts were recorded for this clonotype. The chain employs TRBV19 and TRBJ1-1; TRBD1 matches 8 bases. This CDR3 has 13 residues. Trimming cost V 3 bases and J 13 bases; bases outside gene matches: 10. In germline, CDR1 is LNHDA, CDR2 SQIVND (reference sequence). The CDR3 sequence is CASSISGGDHGFF. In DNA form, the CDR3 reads TGTGCCAGTAGTATTTCAGGGGGCGATCATGGTTTCTTT.

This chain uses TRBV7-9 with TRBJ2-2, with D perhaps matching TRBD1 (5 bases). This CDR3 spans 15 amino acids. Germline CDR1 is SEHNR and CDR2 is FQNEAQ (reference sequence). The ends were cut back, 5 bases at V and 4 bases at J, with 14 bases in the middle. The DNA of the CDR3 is TGTGCCAGCAGCACAGGTCGGTCGAGCACCGGGGAGCTGTTTTTT. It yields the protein CASSTGRSSTGELFF.

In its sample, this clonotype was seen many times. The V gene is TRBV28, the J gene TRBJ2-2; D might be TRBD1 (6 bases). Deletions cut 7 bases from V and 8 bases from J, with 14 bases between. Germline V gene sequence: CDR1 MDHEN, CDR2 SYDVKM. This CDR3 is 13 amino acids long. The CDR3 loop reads CASTNRVFGELFF. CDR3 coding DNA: TGTGCCAGCACTAACAGGGTTTTTGGGGAGCTGTTTTTT.

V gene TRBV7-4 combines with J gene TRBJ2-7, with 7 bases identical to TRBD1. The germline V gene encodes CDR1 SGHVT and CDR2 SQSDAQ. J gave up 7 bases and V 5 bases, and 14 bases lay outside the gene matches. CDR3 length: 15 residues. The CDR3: CASSDKQGPFLEQYF. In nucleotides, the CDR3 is TGTGCCAGCAGCGACAAACAGGGGCCCTTTTTGGAGCAGTACTTC.

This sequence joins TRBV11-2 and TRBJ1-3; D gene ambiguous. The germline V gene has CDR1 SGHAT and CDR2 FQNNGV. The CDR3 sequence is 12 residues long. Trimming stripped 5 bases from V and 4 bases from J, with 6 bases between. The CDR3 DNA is TGTGCCAGCAGCGACTCAGGAAACACCATATATTTT. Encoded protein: CASSDSGNTIYF. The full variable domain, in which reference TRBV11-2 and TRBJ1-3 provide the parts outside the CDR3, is EAGVAQSPRYKIIEKRQSVAFWCNPISGHATLYWYQQILGQGPKLLIQFQNNGVVDDSQLPKDRFSAERLKGVDSTLKIQPAKLEDSAVYLCASSDSGNTIYFGEGSWLTVV.

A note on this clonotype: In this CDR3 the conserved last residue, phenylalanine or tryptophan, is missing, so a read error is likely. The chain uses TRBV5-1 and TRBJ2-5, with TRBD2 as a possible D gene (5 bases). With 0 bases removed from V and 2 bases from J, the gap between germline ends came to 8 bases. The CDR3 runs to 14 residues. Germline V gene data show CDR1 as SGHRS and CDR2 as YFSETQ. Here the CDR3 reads CASSLGSGQETQYL. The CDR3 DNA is TGCGCCAGCAGCTTGGGGAGCGGTCAAGAGACCCAGTACTTA.

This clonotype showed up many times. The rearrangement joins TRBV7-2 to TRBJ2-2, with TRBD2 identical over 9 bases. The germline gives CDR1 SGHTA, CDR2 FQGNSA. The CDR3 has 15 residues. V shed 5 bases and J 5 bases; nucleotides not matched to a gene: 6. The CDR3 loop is CASSAAAGGTGELFF. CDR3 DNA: TGTGCCAGCAGCGCCGCCGCGGGGGGGACCGGGGAGCTGTTTTTT.